A single sample is the source of the 32 T cell receptor beta chains below, sequenced in a study of CD8 T cells in ankylosing spondylitis. For these TCRs, the target antigens are not known. Whole-study findings and limits: Seemingly distinctive of ankylosing spondylitis blood was a TCR beta motif formed by eight highly homologous variants.

TCRdb reanalysed the 5' RACE reads using MiXCR and keeps one entry per CDR3 protein. The table lists 750,000 to 850,000 distinct CDR3 sequences, approximately 12% of them singletons. Material for sequencing was blood, either unsorted or a sorted T cell fraction (not recorded which). The source of these receptors is a male donor with ankylosing spondylitis.

This clonotype was recorded a few times. The chain links TRBV20-1 to TRBJ1-5; 7 bases match TRBD1. This CDR3 spans 14 amino acids. Looked up from germline, CDR1 is DFQATT and CDR2 is SNEGSKA (reference sequence). V was clipped by 5 bases and J by 4 bases; unmatched bases: 8. As DNA, the CDR3 is TGCAGTGCTTCGACAGGGTGGCGGAATCAGCCCCAGCATTTT. Translation gives CSASTGWRNQPQHF.

Only a few counts were recorded for this clonotype. This chain uses TRBV20-1 with TRBJ2-2, with a possible D match to TRBD2 (6 bases). Trimming stripped 0 bases from V and 7 bases from J, with 9 bases between. In germline, CDR1 is DFQATT, CDR2 SNEGSKA (reference sequence). The CDR3 runs to 13 residues. CDR3 residues: CSARDRRGGELFF. The CDR3 DNA reads as TGCAGTGCTAGAGATCGGCGGGGCGGGGAGCTGTTTTTT.

This clonotype has just a few counts. V is TRBV20-1 and J is TRBJ2-2; D call uncertain. Between the trimmed V and J ends, which lost 2 bases and 2 bases, there was a span of 9 bases. Germline CDR1 reads DFQATT; CDR2 reads SNEGSKA (reference sequence). This CDR3 contains 14 residues. Here the CDR3 DNA reads TGCAGTGCTAGATGGGCTAGTAACACCGGGGAGCTGTTTTTT. Translation: CSARWASNTGELFF.

As DNA, the CDR3 is TGCAGTGCTAGTTCCGGGACTAGCGGAGGCCAGTACTTC. It is translated as CSASSGTSGGQYF. The rearrangement links TRBV20-1 to TRBJ2-7; 11 bases fit TRBD2. Germline V gene sequence: CDR1 DFQATT, CDR2 SNEGSKA (reference sequence). The ends lost 3 bases at V and 10 bases at J; junction bases unmatched: 8. This CDR3 spans 13 amino acids.

This clonotype was recorded a few times. V and J are TRBV29-1 and TRBJ2-5; no clear D gene. The CDR3 extends over 12 amino acids. V gave up 3 bases and J gave up 5 bases, with 10 bases separating them. Germline CDR1 reads SQVTM; CDR2 reads ANQGSEA. The CDR3: CSVDKGSETQYF. The CDR3 DNA reads as TGCAGCGTTGACAAGGGTTCCGAGACCCAGTACTTC.

The J gene is TRBJ1-4, the V gene TRBV20-1; tentatively, D is TRBD1 (5 bases). The ends were cut back, 5 bases at V and 5 bases at J, with 12 bases in the middle. The CDR3 has 13 residues. Germline V gene sequence: CDR1 DFQATT, CDR2 SNEGSKA (reference sequence). CDR3 protein: CSAVRVSNEKLFF. CDR3 DNA: TGCAGTGCTGTCAGGGTCTCCAATGAAAAACTGTTTTTT.

In its sample, this clonotype was seen many times. The chain combines TRBV10-3 with TRBJ2-1; TRBD2 aligns across 11 bases. Germline CDR1 and CDR2: ENHRY and SYGVKD. CDR3 length: 15 amino acids. V trimming: 2 bases; J trimming: 9 bases; junction bases outside the gene matches: 6. The CDR3 is CAISEKLAGEAEQFF. CDR3 nucleotide sequence: TGTGCCATCAGTGAGAAACTAGCGGGAGAGGCTGAGCAGTTCTTC.

This clonotype was found a few times. The chain links TRBV9 to TRBJ2-1; TRBD2 agrees at 8 bases. The germline V gene encodes CDR1 SGDLS and CDR2 YYNGEE. The CDR3 extends over 15 amino acids. J gave up 2 bases and V 4 bases, and 5 bases lay outside the gene matches. This CDR3 reads CASSTGTSPYNEQFF. The CDR3 bases are TGTGCCAGCAGCACCGGGACTAGTCCCTACAATGAGCAGTTCTTC.

The chain links TRBV19 to TRBJ2-1, with D perhaps matching TRBD2 (5 bases). CDR3 length equals 13 residues. V shed 6 bases and J shed 8 bases, with 14 bases lying between them. CDR1 and CDR2 from the germline V gene are LNHDA and SQIVND (reference sequence). The CDR3 region is CASSQQLVDEQFF. Here the CDR3 DNA reads TGTGCCAGTAGCCAGCAACTAGTCGATGAGCAGTTCTTC.

This chain connects TRBV27 to TRBJ2-1, with 7 bases identical to TRBD2. Germline V gene sequence: CDR1 MNHEY, CDR2 SMNVEV (reference sequence). V dropped 2 bases and J dropped 1; count of bases not matched to a gene: 8. CDR3 length: 17 amino acids. For the CDR3, the DNA is TGTGCCAGCAGTTTACGTCCGGTGGGAGGGTCCTACAATGAGCAGTTCTTC. Translated, it gives CASSLRPVGGSYNEQFF.

The V call is TRBV5-4, the J call TRBJ2-4; TRBD1 might be the D (5 bases). The CDR3 is made up of 14 amino acids. Trimming cost V 4 bases and J 5 bases, with 13 bases left between them. Germline loops: CDR1 SGHNT, CDR2 YYREEE (reference sequence). CDR3 sequence (DNA): TGTGCCAGCAGCCCATTGGGGCAGCAAAACATTCAGTACTTC. It translates to CASSPLGQQNIQYF.

This chain uses TRBV4-3 with TRBJ2-2; 11 nucleotides match TRBD2. V trimming: 3 bases; J trimming: 5 bases; junction bases outside the gene matches: 8. This CDR3 has 17 amino acids. Germline V CDR1 and CDR2: LGHNA, YSLEER. In DNA, the CDR3 is TGCGCCAGCAGCCAGACCCGGACTAGCGGGTGGACCGGGGAGCTGTTTTTT. It encodes CASSQTRTSGWTGELFF.

This clonotype has at least ten counts. The J gene is TRBJ2-5, the V gene TRBV20-1; D gene uncertain. This CDR3 comprises 12 residues. V was cut by 0 bases and J by 5 bases, with 7 bases left in between. The germline gives CDR1 DFQATT, CDR2 SNEGSKA (reference sequence). CDR3 coding DNA: TGCAGTGCTAGAGAGGGTTTGGAGACCCAGTACTTC. Protein sequence: CSAREGLETQYF.

The V and J genes are TRBV20-1 and TRBJ1-6; D call uncertain. CDR3 length: 14 residues. Germline V gives CDR1 DFQATT, CDR2 SNEGSKA (reference sequence). Trimming left V 5 bases short and J 0 bases short, with 8 bases between. The CDR3 reads CSAPESSYNSPLHF. The CDR3 DNA reads TGCAGTGCTCCCGAGAGCTCCTATAATTCACCCCTCCACTTT.

The sample holds a few counts of this clonotype. This chain links TRBV20-1 with TRBJ2-5; D is unresolved. Trimming cost V 6 bases and J 1 base, with 9 bases left between them. CDR3 length equals 12 residues. The germline gives CDR1 DFQATT, CDR2 SNEGSKA (reference sequence). CDR3 DNA sequence: TGCAGTGCCTTAAATTTCCAAGAGACCCAGTACTTC. Its translation: CSALNFQETQYF.

This chain joins TRBV5-1 and TRBJ2-3; D perhaps matches TRBD2 (5 bases). CDR1 is SGHRS, CDR2 YFSETQ, per germline. The length of the CDR3 is 15 residues. V lost 0 bases, J lost 2 bases, and 10 bases lay in between. CDR3 nucleotides: TGCGCCAGCAGCTTGGTTGCGGGTTACACAGATACGCAGTATTTT. Its protein product is CASSLVAGYTDTQYF.

The chain uses TRBV13 and TRBJ2-1; D not certain. CDR1 and CDR2 (germline): PRHDT, FYEKMQ (reference sequence). The CDR3 runs to 13 residues. V lost 2 bases and J 6 bases, leaving 8 bases between the germline ends. The CDR3 is CASSLRPSNEQFF. The CDR3 bases are TGTGCCAGCAGCTTACGGCCTTCCAATGAGCAGTTCTTC.

This chain joins TRBV20-1 and TRBJ1-2; D is possibly TRBD1 (5 bases). The CDR3 contains 13 residues. Germline V gene sequence: CDR1 DFQATT, CDR2 SNEGSKA (reference sequence). Trimming removed 2 bases at V and 3 bases at J, with 10 bases between. CDR3 DNA: TGCAGTGCTAGACAGGGTCTGGACTATGGCTACACCTTC. Protein product: CSARQGLDYGYTF.

This clonotype was counted only a few times. This sequence joins TRBV7-9 and TRBJ1-2; no reliable D call. The CDR3 consists of 12 residues. CDR1 and CDR2 from the germline V gene are SEHNR and FQNEAQ (reference sequence). The germline V and J ends were trimmed by 2 bases and 7 bases, with 8 bases remaining between them. CDR3 bases: TGTGCCAGCAGCTTATCTCGCACTGGCTACACCTTC. It codes for CASSLSRTGYTF.

This clonotype has just a few counts. V gene TRBV7-2 combines with J gene TRBJ2-1; a weak D match, TRBD1 (5 bases). V lost 5 bases and J lost 8, with 10 bases in between. Germline assignment: CDR1 SGHTA and CDR2 FQGNSA. CDR3 length equals 12 residues. As DNA, the CDR3 is TGTGCCAGCAGCCACGACAGCTATGAGCAGTTCTTC. This encodes CASSHDSYEQFF.

The chain couples TRBV18 to TRBJ1-1; D is unclear. The CDR3 is 15 residues long. Germline V gene sequence: CDR1 KGHSH, CDR2 LQKENI. V lost 5 bases to trimming and J lost 1 base, with 14 bases between them. The CDR3 loop reads CASSSQTNANTEAFF. In DNA, the CDR3 is TGTGCCAGCTCATCTCAGACAAACGCGAACACTGAAGCTTTCTTT.

V is TRBV24-1 and J is TRBJ2-1, with 14 nucleotides matching TRBD2. CDR1 KGHDR and CDR2 SFDVKD come from the germline V gene. The CDR3 totals 18 residues. Trimming removed 4 bases from V and 9 bases from J; junction bases left unmatched: 13. The CDR3: CATSDLGTSGSRISEQFF. CDR3 DNA: TGTGCCACCAGTGACCTGGGGACTAGCGGGAGCCGGATAAGTGAGCAGTTCTTC.

Only a few counts were recorded for this clonotype. J is TRBJ2-7 and V is TRBV29-1, with D possibly called TRBD1 or TRBD2 (5 bases each). The CDR3 totals 13 residues. V was shortened by 6 bases and J by 7 bases, with 19 bases between the two germline ends. Germline V gene sequence: CDR1 SQVTM, CDR2 ANQGSEA. The CDR3 region is CSVSSGRPGEQYF. The CDR3 DNA reads as TGCAGCGTCTCCTCGGGACGGCCGGGGGAGCAGTACTTC.

The chain recombines TRBV4-1 with TRBJ2-5, with 9 bases lining up with TRBD1. Germline trimming cut 7 bases from V and 10 bases from J; bases unmatched to any gene: 16. This CDR3 has 15 amino acids. The germline gives CDR1 MGHRA, CDR2 YSYEKL. CDR3 bases: TGCGCCAGCACCCCAGAAGGGACAGGGCCTCACAGCCAGTACTTC. Its protein is CASTPEGTGPHSQYF.

This clonotype was seen many times. V usage is TRBV20-1 and J usage is TRBJ2-7, with D tentatively TRBD1 (6 bases). Germline CDR1 is DFQATT and CDR2 is SNEGSKA (reference sequence). V gave up 0 bases and J gave up 2 bases, with 11 bases separating them. This CDR3 is built from 14 residues. CDR3 in amino acids: CSAREGHSPYEQYF. Here the CDR3 DNA reads TGCAGTGCTAGAGAGGGACACTCTCCCTACGAGCAGTACTTC.

Concerning this clonotype itself: It may be a read error: a sequence one base away is much more abundant. The chain joins TRBV10-3 to TRBJ2-7, with unresolved D. Trimming stripped 4 bases from V and 3 bases from J, with 7 bases between. The CDR3 runs to 12 residues. The germline gives CDR1 ENHRY, CDR2 SYGVKD. The CDR3 sequence is CAISVGVYEQYF. CDR3 sequence (DNA): TGTGCCATCAGTGTGGGTGTCTACGAGCAGTACTTC.

This clonotype showed up just a few times. CDR3 in DNA: TGCGCCAGCAGCCCACAGGGATACAATGAAAAACTGTTTTTT. Protein sequence: CASSPQGYNEKLFF. The genes are TRBV5-1 and TRBJ1-4, with TRBD1 as a possible D gene (6 bases). There are 14 residues in the CDR3. The V and J ends lost 4 bases and 5 bases respectively, with 12 bases between them. Germline CDR1 SGHRS, CDR2 YFSETQ. The full variable domain, completed using reference TRBV5-1 and TRBJ1-4, is KAGVTQTPRYLIKTRGQQVTLSCSPISGHRSVSWYQQTPGQGLQFLFEYFSETQRNKGNFPGRFSGRQFSNSRSEMNVSTLELGDSALYLCASSPQGYNEKLFFGSGTQLSVL.

A few counts support this clonotype. This chain connects TRBV5-1 to TRBJ2-1, with unresolved D. The CDR3 is 16 amino acids. Trimming took off 1 base at V and 0 bases at J, with 11 bases between the two ends. The germline CDR1 and CDR2 sequences are SGHRS and YFSETQ. The CDR3 DNA reads as TGCGCCAGCAGCTTGCCCAGTCTTAGCTCCTACAATGAGCAGTTCTTC. As protein: CASSLPSLSSYNEQFF.

This clonotype occurred a few times. The genes are TRBV7-2 and TRBJ2-5; 15 bases agree with TRBD2. With 1 base clipped from V and 3 bases from J, the junction kept 0 bases outside the gene matches. The V gene's germline CDR1 is SGHTA and CDR2 FQGNSA. There are 16 residues in the CDR3. CDR3 DNA: TGTGCCAGCAGCTTAGGGACTAGCGGGGGGGAAGAGACCCAGTACTTC. Its protein product is CASSLGTSGGEETQYF.

This clonotype was detected a few times. This rearrangement joins TRBV20-1 to TRBJ2-5, with 13 positions matching TRBD2. V was pared by 1 base and J by 5 bases, with 10 bases of the junction left unmatched. There are 17 residues in the CDR3. Germline V lookup: CDR1 DFQATT, CDR2 SNEGSKA (reference sequence). The CDR3 nucleotides are TGCAGTGCTAGAGGGGGGACTAGCGGGACCACGTGGGAGACCCAGTACTTC. Translation: CSARGGTSGTTWETQYF.

This clonotype was recorded only once. V and J are TRBV4-1 and TRBJ2-7, with 9 bases aligning to TRBD2. The CDR3 spans 13 residues. Trimming removed 8 bases from V and 3 bases from J; junction bases left unmatched: 5. Germline V gene lookup returns CDR1 MGHRA and CDR2 YSYEKL. The CDR3 sequence is CASAGTSSYEQYF. DNA for the CDR3: TGCGCCAGCGCCGGGACTAGCAGCTACGAGCAGTACTTC.

This chain connects TRBV11-2 to TRBJ1-2; D unclear. Trimming shortened V by 5 bases and J by 4 bases, and 14 bases separated the two germline ends. The V gene's germline CDR1 is SGHAT and CDR2 FQNNGV. This CDR3 is 14 amino acids long. CDR3 nucleotide sequence: TGTGCCAGCAGCCCTGACTGGACGGTCTATGGCTACACCTTC. Translating it yields CASSPDWTVYGYTF.